This TCR beta chain was documented in a study of T cell responses to AZD1222 COVID-19 vaccine. Study-wide results and limits: Among vaccine-associated CD4 TCRs, coverage spanned spike, with dominance at 160-218 and 743-854. At baseline, just 6 or 7 AZD1222 recipients tested seropositive. Donor demographics were predominantly white British with a female majority; clonal diversity may be underestimated. In all cases, repertoires were sampled only after the peak T cell response.

This CDR3 region has 17 residues. V was clipped by 0 bases and J by 0 bases, with 12 bases between them. From germline, CDR1 is MNHEY and CDR2 SVGEGT. Remarks on this clone: What it binds is not known.

Generated by immunoSEQ multiplex PCR, the TCRdb table keeps only in-frame clones and is missing some. The sample carries some 96,000 clones, more than 70% recorded once. The clonotype originates from an adult in good health. The sequencing here drew on peripheral blood, taken on day 0 of MenACWY control vaccination. This chain connects TRBV6-2 or TRBV6-3 to TRBJ2-1; D unclear. CDR3 bases: TGTGCCAGCAGTTACTCGGAGCTTCGAAGCTCCTACAATGAGCAGTTCTTC. This codes for CASSYSELRSSYNEQFF.